This T cell receptor (beta chain) was identified during a study of type 1 regulatory T cells (dated by TCRdb to about 2021). At the level of the whole study: An in vitro protocol by which a Tr1-enriched, alloantigen-specific CD4 T cell product named T-allo10 was generated was characterized in the study. T-allo10 was being evaluated clinically in patients with hematological malignancies who were receiving allogeneic hematopoietic stem cell transplantation.

The cysteine opens and the phenylalanine closes a CDR3 of 15 amino acids. Only CDR3 DNA remains: 45 bases, in frame from the first base. From a lookup of the germline V gene, CDR1 and CDR2 are SGHRS and YFSETQ. The instrument was an Illumina MiSeq. The public reads were run again by TCRdb, first through fastp at Q25 and then through MiXCR, and only productive beta chains were kept. CDR3 protein duplicates are merged, each entry listing the most common genes and DNA. The sample profile shows just over 14,000 distinct CDR3 sequences; roughly an eighth of them were found once. 15% of the sample is in the top ten clones. As regards this clonotype: Its antigen is still unknown. A read error may produce the germline difference seen at one junction end.

The rearrangement joined TRBV5-1 to TRBJ2-3; 12 bases in between match TRBD2. This receptor was taken from a human donor in good health. Sequences were obtained from cultured T cells, either the whole culture or a sorted T cell fraction (not recorded which). The CDR3 protein is CASSRTSGMGDKQYF. The nucleotides read TGCGCCAGCAGCCGGACTAGCGGGATGGGAGATAAGCAGTATTTT.